This entry lists 12 T cell receptor beta chains sequenced from one sample in a study of CD8 T cells in ankylosing spondylitis. MiXCR, applied by TCRdb to the 5' RACE reads, yields one record per CDR3 protein. This sample yields 100,000 to 150,000 distinct CDR3 sequences, of which more than 9.5% are seen a single time; around 4.1% belongs to the top ten. Sequencing was performed on blood, either unsorted or a sorted T cell fraction (not recorded which). These receptors were collected from a female donor with ankylosing spondylitis or in good health (not recorded which).

This clonotype was seen repeatedly, ten times or more. V usage is TRBV5-1 and J usage is TRBJ1-5; TRBD1 matches at 10 bases. After removal of 0 bases from V and 9 bases from J, the junction contained 3 bases not matched to a gene. The CDR3 is 14 amino acids. The germline V gene encodes CDR1 SGHRS and CDR2 YFSETQ. Written as DNA, the CDR3 is TGCGCCAGCAGCTTGGAGGGACAGGGGCTGCCCCAGCATTTT. It translates to CASSLEGQGLPQHF. The whole variable domain, filled in from reference TRBV5-1 and TRBJ1-5, reads KAGVTQTPRYLIKTRGQQVTLSCSPISGHRSVSWYQQTPGQGLQFLFEYFSETQRNKGNFPGRFSGRQFSNSRSEMNVSTLELGDSALYLCASSLEGQGLPQHFGDGTRLSIL.

The sample holds many counts of this clonotype. This chain links TRBV14 with TRBJ2-5; perhaps TRBD2 as D (7 bases). The germline V gene encodes CDR1 SGHDN and CDR2 FVKESK. CDR3 length equals 15 residues. V shed 3 bases and J shed 5 bases, with 16 bases lying between them. The CDR3 bases are TGTGCCAGCAGCCAGTTAACAGGGAGGGTGGAGACCCAGTACTTC. The encoded protein is CASSQLTGRVETQYF.

A note on this clonotype: The junction departs from germline at one end; a sequencing error may be responsible. The V call is TRBV12-3 or TRBV12-4, the J call TRBJ1-3; no firm D call. The CDR3 contains 16 residues. The CDR3 is CASSLGVSGSGNTVYF. Here the CDR3 DNA reads TGTGCCAGCAGTTTAGGAGTATCGGGTTCTGGAAACACCGTATATTTT.

This clonotype was found many times. V usage is TRBV20-1 and J usage is TRBJ1-5; the D is unclear. The V end was cut by 1 base, the J end by 6 bases, with 7 bases between. CDR3 length: 12 amino acids. The germline V gene has CDR1 DFQATT and CDR2 SNEGSKA (reference sequence). The CDR3 DNA reads as TGCAGTGCTAGAGTAGGCCTTCAGCCCCAGCATTTT. Encoded protein: CSARVGLQPQHF.

This clonotype has at least ten counts. The J gene is TRBJ2-3, the V gene TRBV30; 8 nucleotides match TRBD1. J lost 8 bases, V lost 2 bases, and 9 bases had no gene match. Germline V gene sequence: CDR1 GTSNPN, CDR2 SVGIG (reference sequence). This CDR3 region has 14 residues. The CDR3 nucleotides are TGTGCCTGGAGTAACGTCAGGGGGCCTAGTACGCAGTATTTT. Its protein product is CAWSNVRGPSTQYF.

This clonotype was seen repeatedly, ten times or more. The chain is built from TRBV7-9 and TRBJ1-6; unclear D gene. The CDR3 has 13 amino acids. Germline values: CDR1 SEHNR, CDR2 FQNEAQ (reference sequence). V was shortened by 2 bases and J by 6 bases, with 5 bases between the two germline ends. DNA for the CDR3: TGTGCCAGCAGCTTAATGTCTAATTCACCCCTCCACTTT. Its protein product is CASSLMSNSPLHF.

This clonotype was counted many times. The chain combines TRBV7-2 with TRBJ2-3, with D unclear. Germline CDR1 and CDR2: SGHTA and FQGNSA. V was shortened by 0 bases and J by 0 bases, with 7 bases between the two germline ends. This CDR3 is 15 amino acids long. CDR3 residues: CASSLAGSSTDTQYF. CDR3 nucleotide sequence: TGTGCCAGCAGCTTAGCAGGGTCTAGCACAGATACGCAGTATTTT.

There are a few counts of this clonotype. The chain is built from TRBV27 and TRBJ1-4, with TRBD1 matching 7 bases. J lost 3 bases, V lost 3 bases, and 7 bases had no gene match. Looked up from germline, CDR1 is MNHEY and CDR2 is SMNVEV (reference sequence). The CDR3 has 16 residues. The CDR3 region has the DNA TGTGCCAGCAGTTTCCTCCCGGGACAGCCTAATGAAAAACTGTTTTTT. As protein: CASSFLPGQPNEKLFF.

The table lists this clonotype with many counts. V and J are TRBV5-1 and TRBJ2-1, with D perhaps TRBD1 (6 bases). V lost 1 base, J lost 7 bases, and 18 bases lay in between. CDR1 and CDR2 from the germline V gene are SGHRS and YFSETQ. The length of the CDR3 is 16 residues. In DNA form, the CDR3 reads TGCGCCAGCAGCTTGAAACCATCCGCCCAGGGGAATGAGCAGTTCTTC. It yields the protein CASSLKPSAQGNEQFF.

This clonotype has a count of ten or more. The chain has TRBV5-1 and TRBJ2-1; 7 bases are a match to TRBD2. Germline CDR1 reads SGHRS; CDR2 reads YFSETQ. The junction had 5 bases not matched to a gene; V was cut back by 3 bases and J by 5 bases. The CDR3 has 14 amino acids. The CDR3 region is CASSYLADDNEQFF. The DNA for the CDR3 is TGCGCCAGCAGCTATCTAGCGGACGACAATGAGCAGTTCTTC.

This clonotype was detected many times. In DNA, the CDR3 is TGCGCCAGCAGCTTCCCAGACAATGAGCAGTTCTTC. Encoded protein: CASSFPDNEQFF. The chain links TRBV5-1 to TRBJ2-1, with unresolved D. V was pared by 2 bases and J by 5 bases, with 5 bases between. Germline V gene sequence: CDR1 SGHRS, CDR2 YFSETQ. The length of the CDR3 is 12 residues.

This clonotype came up many times. This CDR3 is CSVLKGQGVGEQFF. CDR3 sequence (DNA): TGCAGCGTCTTGAAGGGACAGGGAGTCGGGGAGCAGTTCTTC. V and J are TRBV29-1 and TRBJ2-1, with 9 bases lining up with TRBD1. From germline, CDR1 is SQVTM and CDR2 ANQGSEA. The CDR3 length is 14 residues. After removal of 6 bases from V and 10 bases from J, the junction contained 13 bases not matched to a gene.